The 20 T cell receptor beta chains given below trace back to one sample, sequenced in a study of blood T cell repertoires in COVID-19. The repertoire was sequenced with immunoSEQ multiplex PCR; TCRdb's copy has only in-frame clones and lacks some. The table records 130,000 or so clones, about four fifths of them present only once. The sequenced material came from peripheral blood. The receptors derive from a human donor in a cohort sampled during active COVID-19.

In DNA form, the CDR3 reads TGTGCCAGTACTACACAAATCGGACACCGAGGCAATCAGCCCCAGCATTTT. This gives the protein CASTTQIGHRGNQPQHF. The V call is TRBV19, the J call TRBJ1-5; D perhaps matches TRBD1 (5 bases). This CDR3 region has 17 residues. CDR1 and CDR2 from the germline V gene are LNHDA and SQIVND (reference sequence). The V gene lost 7 bases and the J gene lost 2 bases, with 21 bases spanning the gap.

The CDR3 DNA follows: TGCGCCAGCAGCTCTAGCGGGGGGGCCATGAATGAGCAGTTCTTC. It encodes CASSSSGGAMNEQFF. The chain couples TRBV5-1 to TRBJ2-1; 12 bases match TRBD2. CDR3 size: 15 residues. V lost 3 bases to trimming and J lost 7 bases; unmatched junction nucleotides: 5. CDR1 is SGHRS and CDR2 is YFSETQ in the germline V gene.

This clone was observed a single time. The CDR3 is CASSLSGLLGGVNYGYTF. CDR3 coding DNA: TGTGCCAGCAGCTTATCAGGGCTCCTCGGGGGTGTTAACTATGGCTACACCTTC. The chain employs TRBV11-2 and TRBJ1-2; a weak D match, TRBD1 (5 bases). The CDR3 length is 18 residues. CDR1 is SGHAT and CDR2 is FQNNGV in the germline V gene. Trimming cost V 2 bases and J 1 base, with 20 bases left between them.

As DNA, the CDR3 is TGTGCCAGCAGCTTTGGGGTGGGGGGTTTTCAAGAGACCCAGTACTTC. Encoded protein: CASSFGVGGFQETQYF. V usage is TRBV7-2 and J usage is TRBJ2-5, with a weak D call TRBD2 (6 bases). Trimming left V 3 bases short and J 2 bases short, with 16 bases between. Per the germline V gene, CDR1 is SGHTA and CDR2 is FQGNSA. The CDR3 covers 16 residues.

This CDR3 reads CASSAPPTGEAFF. CDR3 DNA: TGTGCCAGCAGCGCCCCCCCGACAGGGGAAGCTTTCTTT. The chain carries TRBV7-2 and TRBJ1-1; the match to TRBD1 covers 7 bases. CDR3 length equals 13 residues. Germline-derived CDR1 and CDR2 are SGHTA and FQGNSA. The V and J ends lost 5 bases and 8 bases, in that order; junction bases with no gene match: 8.

V gene TRBV1 combines with J gene TRBJ2-2; TRBD2, as called in the table, went unchecked against the DNA. TRBV1 corresponds to a pseudogene. This CDR3 is built from 18 residues. CDR3 bases: TGCACCAGCAGCCCAAGATCCGCTAGCGGGGGGGGAAACGGGGAGCTGTTTTTT. It codes for CTSSPRSASGGGNGELFF.

The CDR3 nucleotides are TGTGCCAGCAGCCAATCCAGACTAGCGGGTGACTTGACCCAGTACTTC. Encoded protein: CASSQSRLAGDLTQYF. V and J are TRBV3-1 (or the pseudogene TRBV3-2) and TRBJ2-5; 10 bases are a match to TRBD2. This CDR3 has 16 residues. With 2 bases clipped from V and 7 bases from J, the junction kept 10 bases outside the gene matches. The germline CDR1 and CDR2 sequences are LGHDT and YNNKEL (reference sequence).

The chain combines TRBV6-5 with TRBJ1-6; possible D gene TRBD1, 6 bases. V lost 6 bases to trimming and J lost 2 bases, with 8 bases between them. The CDR3 runs to 14 residues. Germline values: CDR1 MNHEY, CDR2 SVGAGI. In DNA, the CDR3 is TGTGCCAGCAGCCAGGGGACCTATAATTCACCCCTCCACTTT. Residues: CASSQGTYNSPLHF.

The rearrangement uses TRBV1 and TRBJ2-5; TRBD2 reflects the table's D call only, with no check against the DNA. TRBV1 is designated a pseudogene. The CDR3 loop spans 17 amino acids. The CDR3 coding sequence is TGCACCAGCAGCCAAGATCTTCTAGCGGGGGGACAAGAGACCCAGTACTTC. Encoded protein: CTSSQDLLAGGQETQYF.

The V gene is TRBV18, the J gene TRBJ2-3, with D perhaps TRBD2 (5 bases). Trimming pared 6 bases from V and 6 bases from J, leaving 16 bases between. From germline, CDR1 is KGHSH and CDR2 LQKENI. The CDR3 is 14 amino acids. This CDR3 reads CASSPGLPEDTQYF. The CDR3 nucleotides read TGTGCCAGCTCCCCCGGACTTCCGGAGGATACGCAGTATTTT. Using reference TRBV18 and TRBJ2-3 for the parts outside the CDR3, the full variable domain is NAGVMQNPRHLVRRRGQEARLRCSPMKGHSHVYWYRQLPEEGLKFMVYLQKENIIDESGMPKERFSAEFPKEGPSILRIQQVVRGDSAAYFCASSPGLPEDTQYFGPGTRLTVL.

The chain has TRBV28 and TRBJ2-3; 9 bases align to TRBD1. The CDR3 is 17 amino acids. CDR1 and CDR2 (germline): MDHEN, SYDVKM. With 5 bases clipped from V and 3 bases from J, the junction kept 12 bases outside the gene matches. The CDR3 sequence is CASSILPGQGWTDTQYF. CDR3 sequence (DNA): TGTGCCAGCAGTATCCTACCGGGACAGGGATGGACAGATACGCAGTATTTT.

V usage is TRBV6-2 or TRBV6-3 and J usage is TRBJ2-7; no clear D gene. The V end lost 4 bases, the J end lost 3 bases, and 10 bases lay between the germline ends. Per the germline V gene, CDR1 is MNHEY and CDR2 is SVGEGT. This CDR3 spans 13 amino acids. The CDR3 bases are TGTGCCAGCAGTTGGGCAGAGCTCTACGAGCAGTACTTC. This gives the protein CASSWAELYEQYF.

The chain combines TRBV20-1 with TRBJ2-5; D is unresolved. V was clipped by 7 bases and J by 5 bases, with 11 bases between them. The CDR3 is made up of 11 amino acids. The germline CDR1 and CDR2 sequences are DFQATT and SNEGSKA (reference sequence). The CDR3 nucleotides are TGCAGTGGGCAGGTCCGGGAGACCCAGTACTTC. It yields the protein CSGQVRETQYF.

Here the CDR3 DNA reads TGTGCCAGCAGTAGTTCTAGCGGGGCCACCACAGATACGCAGTATTTT. The encoded protein is CASSSSSGATTDTQYF. V and J are TRBV27 and TRBJ2-3; 9 bases fit TRBD2. The CDR3 has 16 amino acids. The junction had 8 bases not matched to a gene; V was cut back by 5 bases and J by 2 bases. Germline CDR1 reads MNHEY; CDR2 reads SMNVEV (reference sequence).

The chain uses TRBV7-9 and TRBJ1-6, with D perhaps matching TRBD1 (6 bases). The CDR3 totals 15 residues. Germline CDR1 is SEHNR and CDR2 is FQNEAQ (reference sequence). V was trimmed by 5 bases and J by 7 bases, leaving 15 bases between them. CDR3 sequence: CASSQGTRANSPLHF. Here the CDR3 DNA reads TGTGCCAGCAGCCAAGGGACACGGGCGAATTCACCCCTCCACTTT.

This clone was observed a handful of times. For the CDR3, the DNA is TGCGCCAGCAGCTTGGGGGGCAGAGCAGATTCACCCCTCCACTTT. Protein sequence: CASSLGGRADSPLHF. The chain recombines TRBV5-1 with TRBJ1-6; D is possibly TRBD1 (5 bases). Germline CDR1 and CDR2: SGHRS and YFSETQ. Trimming took off 0 bases at V and 8 bases at J, with 12 bases between the two ends. This CDR3 contains 15 residues.

The chain employs TRBV5-1 and TRBJ2-7; a possible D gene is TRBD2 (5 bases). The CDR3 sequence is 13 residues long. Germline-derived CDR1 and CDR2 are SGHRS and YFSETQ. V was cut by 4 bases and J by 3 bases, with 11 bases left in between. CDR3 in amino acids: CASSAVGGYEQYF. Written as DNA, the CDR3 is TGCGCCAGCAGCGCCGTCGGAGGCTACGAGCAGTACTTC. The full variable domain, in which reference TRBV5-1 and TRBJ2-7 provide the parts outside the CDR3, is KAGVTQTPRYLIKTRGQQVTLSCSPISGHRSVSWYQQTPGQGLQFLFEYFSETQRNKGNFPGRFSGRQFSNSRSEMNVSTLELGDSALYLCASSAVGGYEQYFGPGTRLTVT.

The J gene is TRBJ2-5, the V gene TRBV6-6; perhaps TRBD1 as D (5 bases). V lost 7 bases to trimming and J lost 2 bases, with 14 bases between them. Looked up from germline, CDR1 is MNHNY and CDR2 is SVGAGI (reference sequence). The CDR3 consists of 14 residues. The CDR3 DNA follows: TGTGCCAGCAAGATAGGGCGGACACAAGAGACCCAGTACTTC. This codes for CASKIGRTQETQYF.

The sample holds a few counts of this clone. V gene TRBV6-1 combines with J gene TRBJ1-6; 7 bases map to TRBD1. V shed 4 bases and J 4 bases; nucleotides not matched to a gene: 10. Germline CDR1 is MNHNS and CDR2 is SASEGT. The CDR3 length is 17 residues. CDR3 bases: TGTGCCAGCAGTGGGGCCCCTGGACAGGTTTATAATTCACCCCTCCACTTT. Translating gives CASSGAPGQVYNSPLHF.

Written as DNA, the CDR3 is TGTGCCAGCAGCCCCCGACTAGCTGGAGAGACCCAGTACTTC. Its protein product is CASSPRLAGETQYF. The V gene is TRBV3-1 (or the pseudogene TRBV3-2), the J gene TRBJ2-5; 7 positions match TRBD2. This CDR3 region has 14 residues. Germline V gene sequence: CDR1 LGHDT, CDR2 YNNKEL (reference sequence). V was clipped by 4 bases and J by 4 bases; unmatched bases: 6.